The 2 T cell receptor beta chains reported below all come from one sample, sequenced in a study of blood T cells in healthy people across ages. A second PCR, run for roughly 7 to 12 cycles, used a sample-barcoded 5' primer plus a J-beta primer mix. TCRdb ran MiXCR on the 5' RACE reads and lists one entry per CDR3 protein. The table records more than 1 million distinct CDR3 sequences, 40% to 45% of them present only once. Sequencing was carried out using blood. Receptor source: an older woman in good health.

This clonotype was counted a single time. The V call is TRBV12-3 or TRBV12-4, the J call TRBJ2-1; D not resolved. CDR3 length: 14 residues. The germline V and J ends were trimmed by 1 base and 6 bases, with 10 bases remaining between them. The CDR3 protein is CASSLGRGINEQFF. Written as DNA, the CDR3 is TGTGCCAGCAGTTTAGGTCGCGGTATCAATGAGCAGTTCTTC.

The chain recombines TRBV6-1 with TRBJ2-1; 10 nucleotides match TRBD2. The CDR3 extends over 17 amino acids. CDR1 is MNHNS and CDR2 is SASEGT in the germline V gene. Unmatched junction bases numbered 9, after V lost 6 bases and J lost 1 base. CDR3 in DNA: TGTGCCAGCAGCAGACCGGGACTAGCGAATTCCTACAATGAGCAGTTCTTC. Its translation is CASSRPGLANSYNEQFF.